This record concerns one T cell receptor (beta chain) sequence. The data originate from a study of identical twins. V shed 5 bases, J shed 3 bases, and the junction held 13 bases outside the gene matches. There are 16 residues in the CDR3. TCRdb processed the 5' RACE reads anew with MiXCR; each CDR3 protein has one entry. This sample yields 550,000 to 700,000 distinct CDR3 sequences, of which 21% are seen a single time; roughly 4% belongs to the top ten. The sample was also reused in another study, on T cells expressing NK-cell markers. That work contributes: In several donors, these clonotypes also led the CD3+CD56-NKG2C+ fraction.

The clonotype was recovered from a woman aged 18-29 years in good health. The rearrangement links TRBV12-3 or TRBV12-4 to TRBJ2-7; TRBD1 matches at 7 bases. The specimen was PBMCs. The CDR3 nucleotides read TGTGCCAGCAGTCCTGAACGAGGGGGCAATAACTACGAGCAGTACTTC. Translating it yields CASSPERGGNNYEQYF.